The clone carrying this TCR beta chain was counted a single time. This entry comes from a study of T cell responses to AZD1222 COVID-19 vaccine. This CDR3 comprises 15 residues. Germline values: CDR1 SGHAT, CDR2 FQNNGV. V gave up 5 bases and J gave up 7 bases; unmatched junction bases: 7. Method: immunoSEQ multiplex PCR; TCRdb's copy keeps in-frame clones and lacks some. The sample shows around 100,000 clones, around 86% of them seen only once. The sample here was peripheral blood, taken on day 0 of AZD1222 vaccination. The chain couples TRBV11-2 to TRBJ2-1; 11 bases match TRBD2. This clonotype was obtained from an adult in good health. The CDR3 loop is CASSPLAGVGNEQFF. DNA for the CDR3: TGTGCCAGCAGCCCACTAGCGGGAGTGGGAAATGAGCAGTTCTTC.